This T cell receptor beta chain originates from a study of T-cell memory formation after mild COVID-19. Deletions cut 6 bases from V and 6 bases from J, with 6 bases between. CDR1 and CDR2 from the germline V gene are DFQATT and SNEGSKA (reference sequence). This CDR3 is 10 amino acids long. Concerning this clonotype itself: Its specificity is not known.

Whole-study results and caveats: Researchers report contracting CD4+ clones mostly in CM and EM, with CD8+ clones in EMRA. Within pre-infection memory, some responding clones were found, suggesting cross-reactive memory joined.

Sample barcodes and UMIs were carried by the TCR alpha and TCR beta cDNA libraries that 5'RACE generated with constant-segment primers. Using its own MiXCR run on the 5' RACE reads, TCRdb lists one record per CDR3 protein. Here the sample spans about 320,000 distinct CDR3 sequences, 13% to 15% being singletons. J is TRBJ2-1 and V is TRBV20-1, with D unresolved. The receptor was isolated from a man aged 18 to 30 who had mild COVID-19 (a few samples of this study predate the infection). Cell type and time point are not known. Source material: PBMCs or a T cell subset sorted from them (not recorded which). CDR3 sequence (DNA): TGCAGTGCGCCCCGCAATGAGCAGTTCTTC. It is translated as CSAPRNEQFF.